The 21 T cell receptor beta chains given below trace back to one sample, sequenced in a study of T cell changes during pregnancy in multiple sclerosis. Produced via immunoSEQ multiplex PCR; TCRdb's table is partial and in-frame only. In the table there are about 59,000 clones, approximately 94% of which are singletons. The starting material was CD8+ T cells from peripheral blood mononuclear cells, obtained after pregnancy. The source is a female donor with multiple sclerosis, enrolled in a pregnancy study.

The chain couples TRBV6-4 to TRBJ1-1, with D uncertain. CDR1 is MRHNA, CDR2 SNTAGT, per germline. Trimming left V 3 bases short and J 5 bases short, with 16 bases between. The CDR3 is 15 amino acids. CDR3 region: CASSEAEGFWTEAFF. The CDR3 bases are TGTGCCAGCAGTGAGGCGGAGGGTTTTTGGACTGAAGCTTTCTTT.

The chain has TRBV5-1 and TRBJ1-4; no clear D. Germline lookup yields CDR1 SGHRS and CDR2 YFSETQ. V lost 1 base, J lost 8 bases, and 9 bases lay in between. This CDR3 contains 13 residues. This CDR3 is CASSLKGVEKLFF. CDR3 coding DNA: TGCGCCAGCAGCTTGAAAGGAGTCGAAAAACTGTTTTTT.

The chain uses TRBV4-1 and TRBJ2-7, with TRBD2 identical over 11 bases. Germline CDR1 MGHRA, CDR2 YSYEKL. V lost 1 base to trimming and J lost 2 bases; unmatched junction nucleotides: 7. The CDR3 contains 17 residues. This CDR3 reads CASSQGPTSGSTYEQYF. The CDR3, as DNA: TGCGCCAGCAGCCAAGGTCCAACTAGCGGGAGCACCTACGAGCAGTACTTC.

This clone was detected only once. CDR3 sequence reads: CASSLSRGEKLFF. The DNA for the CDR3 is TGTGCCAGCAGTTTATCTCGGGGGGAAAAACTGTTTTTT. V is TRBV27 and J is TRBJ1-4, with D possibly being TRBD1 (5 bases). This CDR3 spans 13 amino acids. Germline lookup yields CDR1 MNHEY and CDR2 SMNVEV (reference sequence). The ends were cut back, 0 bases at V and 8 bases at J, with 7 bases in the middle.

A single count supports this clone. The J gene is TRBJ2-7, the V gene TRBV7-8; possible D gene TRBD1, 5 bases. The CDR3 consists of 14 residues. Germline lookup yields CDR1 SGHVS and CDR2 FQNEAQ. Trimming pared 1 base from V and 6 bases from J, leaving 13 bases between. The CDR3 is CASSLGAGSSEQYF. DNA for the CDR3: TGTGCCAGCAGCTTAGGGGCAGGGTCCAGCGAGCAGTACTTC. The entire variable domain, with the rest obtained from reference TRBV7-8 and TRBJ2-7, is as follows: GAGVSQSPRYKVAKRGQDVALRCDPISGHVSLFWYQQALGQGPEFLTYFQNEAQLDKSGLPSDRFFAERPEGSVSTLKIQRTQQEDSAVYLCASSLGAGSSEQYFGPGTRLTVT.

The V and J genes are TRBV9 and TRBJ2-1; D is perhaps TRBD2 (6 bases). V was shortened by 3 bases and J by 3 bases, with 19 bases between the two germline ends. Per germline, CDR1 SGDLS and CDR2 YYNGEE. The CDR3 consists of 17 residues. CDR3 nucleotides: TGTGCCAGCAGCGCCCCCCTCGGAGGGGAAGGCTACAATGAGCAGTTCTTC. Translation gives CASSAPLGGEGYNEQFF.

In regard to this clone: At one end the junction does not follow the germline gene, possibly because of a read error. The chain has TRBV27 and TRBJ1-1; 7 bases are a match to TRBD1. CDR1 is MNHEY, CDR2 SMNVEV, per germline (reference sequence). The CDR3 runs to 15 residues. The DNA for the CDR3 is TGTGCCAGCAGTTTATCGGGAAACAGGGGCGAAACTACTAGATTT. Translated: CASSLSGNRGETTRF.

This clone appeared a single time. This chain uses TRBV19 with TRBJ1-1; 7 bases map to TRBD1. The V gene's germline CDR1 is LNHDA and CDR2 SQIVND (reference sequence). This CDR3 comprises 15 residues. The V segment lost 1 base and the J segment 1 base; nucleotides outside the gene matches: 3. CDR3 DNA: TGTGCCAGTAGTATAGGTCAGGGGGGGAACACTGAAGCTTTCTTT. Protein product: CASSIGQGGNTEAFF. Full variable domain (rest looked up from reference TRBV19 and TRBJ1-1): DGGITQSPKYLFRKEGQNVTLSCEQNLNHDAMYWYRQDPGQGLRLIYYSQIVNDFQKGDIAEGYSVSREKKESFPLTVTSAQKNPTAFYLCASSIGQGGNTEAFFGQGTRLTVV.

The genes are TRBV29-1 and TRBJ2-7; 8 bases match TRBD2. Germline loops: CDR1 SQVTM, CDR2 ANQGSEA. This CDR3 region has 16 residues. The DNA for the CDR3 is TGCAGTGCAAAACTTGATAGCGGGAATCGGTCCTACGAGCAGTACTTC. Protein sequence: CSAKLDSGNRSYEQYF.

This chain uses TRBV7-9 with TRBJ2-7, with D possibly matching TRBD2 (5 bases). The CDR3 runs to 12 residues. Germline V lookup: CDR1 SEHNR, CDR2 FQNEAQ (reference sequence). The V gene lost 6 bases and the J gene lost 2 bases, with 8 bases spanning the gap. The CDR3 bases are TGTGCCAGCAGGGCCGGGGCCTACGAGCAGTACTTC. As protein: CASRAGAYEQYF.

This chain uses TRBV13 with TRBJ2-7; D is unclear. From germline, CDR1 is PRHDT and CDR2 FYEKMQ (reference sequence). CDR3 length: 13 residues. V lost 0 bases, J lost 0 bases, and 3 bases lay in between. The CDR3 DNA reads TGTGCCAGCAGCTTAGGCGTCTCCTACGAGCAGTACTTC. It is translated as CASSLGVSYEQYF.

The V call is TRBV19, the J call TRBJ2-7; TRBD1 matches at 10 bases. The CDR3 is 12 amino acids. Losses at the gene ends were 8 bases for V and 5 bases for J; bases not matched to a gene: 3. From germline, CDR1 is LNHDA and CDR2 SQIVND (reference sequence). The CDR3 region has the DNA TGTGCCAGTGGACAGGGGGTGAACGAGCAGTACTTC. As protein: CASGQGVNEQYF.

The CDR3 sequence: CASSGLYGYTF. CDR3 coding DNA: TGTGCCAGCAGCGGACTATATGGCTACACCTTC. V is TRBV9 and J is TRBJ1-2; D gene unclear. The CDR3 length is 11 residues. Looked up from germline, CDR1 is SGDLS and CDR2 is YYNGEE. V was trimmed by 3 bases and J by 5 bases, leaving 5 bases between them.

This sequence joins TRBV7-2 and TRBJ1-2; no clear D gene. V lost 2 bases and J lost 8, with 24 bases in between. There are 17 residues in the CDR3. Germline CDR1 and CDR2: SGHTA and FQGNSA. CDR3 sequence (DNA): TGTGCCAGCAGCTTAAACGGTCCCCCGGTGGTTTCGGGGGGCTACACCTTC. Translating it yields CASSLNGPPVVSGGYTF.

DNA of the CDR3: TGCGCCAGCAGTGAGCCCGGCTTAAGACAGGGTGATAACTATGGCTACACCTTC. Residues: CASSEPGLRQGDNYGYTF. The V and J genes are TRBV10-1 and TRBJ1-2; 7 bases are shared with TRBD1. This CDR3 comprises 18 residues. V trimming: 2 bases; J trimming: 1 base; junction bases outside the gene matches: 13. Germline CDR1 reads WNHNN; CDR2 reads SYGVQD (reference sequence).

The gene calls are TRBV27 and TRBJ1-5, with D possibly being TRBD1 (5 bases). This CDR3 is 14 amino acids long. Trimming pared 4 bases from V and 4 bases from J, leaving 11 bases between. CDR1 and CDR2 (germline): MNHEY, SMNVEV (reference sequence). CDR3 residues: CASSYGGGNQPQHF. The CDR3 region has the DNA TGTGCCAGCAGTTACGGGGGAGGAAATCAGCCCCAGCATTTT.

This chain links TRBV30 with TRBJ2-1, with TRBD2 as a possible D gene (6 bases). Germline CDR1 and CDR2: GTSNPN and SVGIG (reference sequence). This CDR3 spans 16 amino acids. Trimming took off 5 bases at V and 0 bases at J, with 17 bases between the two ends. CDR3 sequence: CAWGRAGWGSYNEQFF. The CDR3 DNA sequence: TGTGCCTGGGGTCGAGCGGGTTGGGGCTCCTACAATGAGCAGTTCTTC.

V gene TRBV5-4 combines with J gene TRBJ2-7; D is possibly TRBD2 (5 bases). CDR3 size: 14 residues. V was clipped by 0 bases and J by 2 bases, with 9 bases between them. In germline, CDR1 is SGHNT, CDR2 YYREEE (reference sequence). The DNA of the CDR3 is TGTGCCAGCAGCTTGGGGCCGGAGGCCTACGAGCAGTACTTC. Translating gives CASSLGPEAYEQYF.

The chain has TRBV7-8 and TRBJ2-5; a weak D match, TRBD1 (6 bases). V dropped 7 bases and J dropped 5 bases, with 17 bases sitting between them. Germline lookup yields CDR1 SGHVS and CDR2 FQNEAQ. The length of the CDR3 is 14 residues. The CDR3 DNA sequence: TGTGCCAGCATCACCGAGGGGGAAGGGGAGACCCAGTACTTC. Protein: CASITEGEGETQYF. Based on the CDR3 plus reference TRBV7-8 and TRBJ2-5, the full variable domain is GAGVSQSPRYKVAKRGQDVALRCDPISGHVSLFWYQQALGQGPEFLTYFQNEAQLDKSGLPSDRFFAERPEGSVSTLKIQRTQQEDSAVYLCASITEGEGETQYFGPGTRLLVL.

This chain links TRBV27 with TRBJ2-2, with TRBD2 matching 12 bases. V gave up 5 bases and J gave up 3 bases; unmatched junction bases: 4. The germline V gene encodes CDR1 MNHEY and CDR2 SMNVEV (reference sequence). The CDR3 sequence is 16 residues long. CDR3 bases: TGTGCCAGCAGTCCAACTAGCGGGAGGTACACCGGGGAGCTGTTTTTT. It translates to CASSPTSGRYTGELFF.

The gene calls are TRBV29-1 and TRBJ2-3; 9 nucleotides align to TRBD2. This CDR3 spans 16 amino acids. V lost 2 bases and J lost 3; bases outside the gene matches: 9. Germline V gene data show CDR1 as SQVTM and CDR2 as ANQGSEA. This CDR3 is CSVESPSGRRTDTQYF. CDR3 DNA: TGCAGCGTTGAATCCCCCAGCGGGAGGCGGACAGATACGCAGTATTTT.